These 15 T cell receptor beta chains were all obtained from the same sample, sequenced in a study of blood T cell repertoires in COVID-19. Data came from immunoSEQ multiplex PCR; TCRdb stores just in-frame clones and leaves some out. The sample lists 200,000 to 250,000 clones; approximately 84% were seen once. The sample comprised PBMCs or T cells enriched from blood (not recorded which). These receptor sequences come from a man in his forties who had recovered from COVID-19.

This chain connects TRBV6-5 to TRBJ2-3; 9 bases line up with TRBD2. Trimming removed 0 bases from V and 2 bases from J; junction bases left unmatched: 3. The CDR3 spans 16 residues. The germline gives CDR1 MNHEY, CDR2 SVGAGI. Written as DNA, the CDR3 is TGTGCCAGCAGTTACTCGCGGGGGGGGTTCACAGATACGCAGTATTTT. Residues: CASSYSRGGFTDTQYF.

This clone appeared a single time. V is TRBV28 and J is TRBJ1-2; D not resolved. From germline, CDR1 is MDHEN and CDR2 SYDVKM. V lost 7 bases, J lost 8 bases, and 17 bases lay in between. The CDR3 has 13 residues. CDR3 sequence: CASTLKHRGGYTF. CDR3 bases: TGTGCCAGCACCCTTAAGCATAGAGGAGGCTACACCTTC.

The CDR3 DNA is TGTGCCAGCAGTTTAGGTGGCGGGGCAACCCCCCAAGAGACCCAGTACTTC. Translating it yields CASSLGGGATPQETQYF. V is TRBV28 and J is TRBJ2-5; a weak D match, TRBD2 (6 bases). CDR1 and CDR2 from the germline V gene are MDHEN and SYDVKM. V lost 2 bases to trimming and J lost 1 base, with 17 bases between them. CDR3 length: 17 amino acids.

The V gene is TRBV25-1, the J gene TRBJ2-5; TRBD2 matches at 9 bases. This CDR3 has 14 amino acids. Germline-derived CDR1 and CDR2 are MGHDK and SYGVNS. With 3 bases clipped from V and 5 bases from J, the junction kept 4 bases outside the gene matches. The CDR3 region is CASSDSLAGETQYF. CDR3 DNA: TGTGCCAGCAGTGACTCCCTAGCGGGGGAGACCCAGTACTTC.

The V gene is TRBV5-1, the J gene TRBJ2-7, with D possibly being TRBD2 (5 bases). V lost 0 bases and J 6 bases, leaving 13 bases between the germline ends. CDR3 size: 14 residues. Per germline, CDR1 SGHRS and CDR2 YFSETQ. CDR3 DNA sequence: TGCGCCAGCAGCTTGGTACTAGGTTCATCCGAGCAGTACTTC. It is translated as CASSLVLGSSEQYF.

The chain couples TRBV6-6 to TRBJ2-3, with 7 bases aligning to TRBD1. The V gene end was trimmed by 4 bases and the J gene end by 0 bases; junction bases not matched to a gene: 7. The germline gives CDR1 MNHNY, CDR2 SVGAGI (reference sequence). The CDR3 totals 16 residues. This chain's CDR3 is CASSSYRGLSTDTQYF. Written as DNA, the CDR3 is TGTGCCAGCAGTTCTTACAGGGGATTGAGCACAGATACGCAGTATTTT.

V gene TRBV2 combines with J gene TRBJ2-5, with 11 bases identical to TRBD2. Trimming at V came to 6 bases and at J to 4 bases, leaving 10 bases not matched to a gene. Germline V gene lookup returns CDR1 SNHLY and CDR2 FYNNEI. The CDR3 covers 16 residues. CDR3 DNA sequence: TGTGCCAGCAGCAGCGTTAGCGGGAGGGCCATAGAGACCCAGTACTTC. This sequence encodes CASSSVSGRAIETQYF.

The J gene is TRBJ2-7, the V gene TRBV5-4, with 8 bases that match TRBD2. V trimming: 4 bases; J trimming: 3 bases; junction bases outside the gene matches: 9. This CDR3 has 15 amino acids. Germline loops: CDR1 SGHNT, CDR2 YYREEE (reference sequence). The chain's CDR3 is CASSPDGGGSYEQYF. CDR3 sequence (DNA): TGTGCCAGCAGCCCGGACGGGGGGGGGAGCTACGAGCAGTACTTC.

V is TRBV28 and J is TRBJ2-2; 7 bases agree with TRBD2. The CDR3 is made up of 13 amino acids. J gave up 6 bases and V 7 bases, and 5 bases lay outside the gene matches. The germline CDR1 and CDR2 sequences are MDHEN and SYDVKM. CDR3 in amino acids: CASKGGSPGELFF. CDR3 in DNA: TGTGCCAGCAAGGGCGGGAGCCCCGGGGAGCTGTTTTTT.

Here the CDR3 reads CASSYPRAGQGNEQFF. The CDR3 DNA reads as TGTGCCAGCAGTTACCCCAGGGCAGGACAGGGAAATGAGCAGTTCTTC. The chain links TRBV6-2 or TRBV6-3 to TRBJ2-1, with 8 bases matching TRBD1. The CDR3 spans 16 residues. In germline, CDR1 is MNHEY, CDR2 SVGEGT. V trimming: 2 bases; J trimming: 7 bases; junction bases outside the gene matches: 10.

V is TRBV18 and J is TRBJ1-1; 7 nucleotides line up with TRBD1. The germline CDR1 and CDR2 sequences are KGHSH and LQKENI. The CDR3 runs 15 residues. Trimming cost V 3 bases and J 0 bases; bases outside gene matches: 4. The DNA of the CDR3 is TGTGCCAGCTCACCCCAGGGGGAGGTGAACACTGAAGCTTTCTTT. Residues: CASSPQGEVNTEAFF.

The rearrangement links TRBV19 to TRBJ2-2, with unresolved D. Germline lookup yields CDR1 LNHDA and CDR2 SQIVND (reference sequence). The CDR3 length is 13 residues. Trimming removed 7 bases from V and 1 base from J, with 7 bases in between. The CDR3 region has the DNA TGTGCCAGTACCCAGCGGAACACCGGGGAGCTGTTTTTT. Protein: CASTQRNTGELFF.

The rearrangement uses TRBV7-3 and TRBJ1-5; TRBD1 is a possible D gene (6 bases). The V gene's germline CDR1 is SGHTA and CDR2 FQGTGA. V shed 1 base and J shed 4 bases, with 11 bases lying between them. The CDR3 extends over 15 amino acids. CDR3 residues: CASSLSTGRNQPQHF. In DNA form, the CDR3 reads TGTGCCAGCAGCTTAAGTACAGGGCGGAATCAGCCCCAGCATTTT.

The rearrangement joins TRBV30 to TRBJ2-1; 13 bases map to TRBD2. J lost 5 bases, V lost 4 bases, and 5 bases had no gene match. This CDR3 spans 15 amino acids. Germline V gene data show CDR1 as GTSNPN and CDR2 as SVGIG (reference sequence). This chain's CDR3 is CAWKRLAGGNNEQFF. Written as DNA, the CDR3 is TGTGCCTGGAAGCGACTAGCGGGAGGTAACAATGAGCAGTTCTTC.

V is TRBV5-1 and J is TRBJ2-3; possible D gene TRBD1, 6 bases. This CDR3 comprises 14 residues. Germline loops: CDR1 SGHRS, CDR2 YFSETQ. The V and J ends lost 2 bases and 1 base respectively, with 8 bases between them. In DNA, the CDR3 is TGCGCCAGCAGCTTTGCAGGGGGCACAGATACGCAGTATTTT. As protein: CASSFAGGTDTQYF.